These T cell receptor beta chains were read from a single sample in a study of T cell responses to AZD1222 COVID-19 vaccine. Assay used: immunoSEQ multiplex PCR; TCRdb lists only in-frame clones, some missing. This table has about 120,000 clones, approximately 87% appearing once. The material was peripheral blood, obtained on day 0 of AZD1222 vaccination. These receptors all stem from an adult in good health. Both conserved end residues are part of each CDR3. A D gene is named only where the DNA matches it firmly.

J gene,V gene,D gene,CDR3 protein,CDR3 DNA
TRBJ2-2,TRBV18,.,CASSPKGDTGELFF,TGTGCCAGCTCACCAAAAGGGGACACCGGGGAGCTGTTTTTT
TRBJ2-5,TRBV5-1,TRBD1,CASSLRDRAETQYF,TGCGCCAGCAGCTTAAGGGACAGGGCTGAGACCCAGTACTTC
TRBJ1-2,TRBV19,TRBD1,CAIRTGANNYGYTF,TGTGCCATACGAACAGGGGCAAACAACTATGGCTACACCTTC
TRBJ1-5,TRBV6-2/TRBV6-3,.,CASSPTNDYQPQHF,TGTGCCAGCAGTCCCACGAACGATTATCAGCCCCAGCATTTT
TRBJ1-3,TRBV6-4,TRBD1,CASSQAGQLPSGNTIYF,TGTGCCAGCAGTCAAGCGGGACAGCTACCCTCTGGAAACACCATATATTTT
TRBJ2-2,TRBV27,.,CASSSTGPGELFF,TGTGCCAGCAGTTCCACAGGGCCCGGGGAGCTGTTTTTT
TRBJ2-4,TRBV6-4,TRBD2,CASRPSGGRRKNIQYF,TGTGCCAGCAGGCCTAGCGGGGGCCGGCGCAAAAACATTCAGTACTTC
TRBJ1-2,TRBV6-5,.,CASSSGYGYTF,TGTGCCAGCAGCTCGGGTTATGGCTACACCTTC
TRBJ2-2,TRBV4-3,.,CASSQSGHNTGELFF,TGCGCCAGCAGCCAATCGGGACACAACACCGGGGAGCTGTTTTTT
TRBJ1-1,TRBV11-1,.,CASSLTQRGVTEAFF,TGTGCCAGCAGCTTAACCCAGCGAGGTGTCACTGAAGCTTTCTTT
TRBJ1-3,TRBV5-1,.,CASSGDLAGNTIYF,TGCGCCAGCAGCGGGGATCTAGCTGGAAACACCATATATTTT
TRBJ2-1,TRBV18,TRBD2,CASSQTSGGINEQFF,TGTGCCAGCTCACAAACTAGCGGGGGCATCAATGAGCAGTTCTTC
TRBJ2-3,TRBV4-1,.,CASSQESGGGTDTQYF,TGCGCCAGCAGCCAAGAGTCGGGGGGCGGCACAGATACGCAGTATTTT
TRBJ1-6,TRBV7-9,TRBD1,CASGGQGSSPLHF,TGTGCCAGCGGCGGACAGGGGAGTTCACCCCTCCACTTT